Ten or more counts support the clone carrying this T cell receptor (beta chain). Antigen specificity is unknown. This record comes from a study of CD8 T cells in ankylosing spondylitis. Overall study results and limits: A TCR beta motif of seven or eight highly homologous variants appeared characteristic of ankylosing spondylitis blood. Prior literature has documented some motif variants in synovial fluid and blood from reactive arthritis.

In TCRdb, the 5' RACE reads were re-called with MiXCR into one record per CDR3 protein. The sample lists about 7,900 distinct CDR3 sequences, under 5% occurring once. The CDR3 is made up of 15 amino acids. In germline, CDR1 is SGDLS, CDR2 YYNGEE. J gave up 3 bases and V 3 bases, and 4 bases lay outside the gene matches. The sample taken for sequencing was blood, either unsorted or a sorted T cell fraction (not recorded which). This TCR was sampled from a female donor with ankylosing spondylitis or in good health (not recorded which). The gene calls are TRBV9 and TRBJ2-1; 9 positions agree with TRBD1. The CDR3 here is CASSATGGFYNEQFF. CDR3 in DNA: TGTGCCAGCAGCGCAACAGGGGGCTTCTACAATGAGCAGTTCTTC. Combining the CDR3 with reference TRBV9 and TRBJ2-1 gives the whole variable domain DSGVTQTPKHLITATGQRVTLRCSPRSGDLSVYWYQQSLDQGLQFLIQYYNGEERAKGNILERFSAQQFPDLHSELNLSSLELGDSALYFCASSATGGFYNEQFFGPGTRLTVL.